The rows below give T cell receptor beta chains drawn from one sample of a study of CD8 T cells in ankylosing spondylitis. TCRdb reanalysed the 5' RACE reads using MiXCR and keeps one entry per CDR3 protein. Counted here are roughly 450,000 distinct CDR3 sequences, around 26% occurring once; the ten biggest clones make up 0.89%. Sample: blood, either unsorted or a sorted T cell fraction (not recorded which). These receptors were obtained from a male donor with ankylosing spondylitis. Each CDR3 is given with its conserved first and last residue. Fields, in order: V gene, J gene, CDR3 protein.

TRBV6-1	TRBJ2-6	CASGTSSGANVLTF
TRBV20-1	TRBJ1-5	CSATWAGPISNQPQHF
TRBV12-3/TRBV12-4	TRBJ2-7	CASSSNGQGRIYEQYF
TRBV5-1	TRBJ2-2	CASSDQGRFNTGELFF
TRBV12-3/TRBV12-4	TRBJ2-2	CASSLRGPGELFF
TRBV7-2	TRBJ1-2	CASSLLGAHYGYTF
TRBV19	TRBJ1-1	CASSLGQVGNTEAFF
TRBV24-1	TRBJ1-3	CATRANSGNTIYF
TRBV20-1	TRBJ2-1	CSATTVNSYNEQFF
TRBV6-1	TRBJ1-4	CASSTLRKTNEKLFF
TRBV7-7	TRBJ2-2	CASSLGNGVGTGELFF
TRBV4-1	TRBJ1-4	CASSQDLMGLGEKLFF
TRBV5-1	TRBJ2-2	CASRTGTLNIGELFF
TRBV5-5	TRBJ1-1	CASTSSSTEAFF
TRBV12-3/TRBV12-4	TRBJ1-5	CASSKQGYSNQPQHF
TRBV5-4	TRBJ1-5	CASSFGRNQPQHF
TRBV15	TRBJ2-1	CATSRGDSGSRNEQFF
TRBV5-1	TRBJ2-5	CASSGGPGETQYF
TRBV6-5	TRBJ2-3	CASSYLRGAADTQYF
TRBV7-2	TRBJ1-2	CASSLGGVQTERYTF
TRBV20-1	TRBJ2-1	CSAPLAGLQFF
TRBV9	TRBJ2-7	CASSVEPLPQGVEQYF
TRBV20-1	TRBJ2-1	CSAQPSGLSYNEQFF
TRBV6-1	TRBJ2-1	CASSLKGVAGSYNEQFF
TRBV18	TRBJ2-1	CASTTGQGINEQFF
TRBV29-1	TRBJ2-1	CSVGLRLAVYNEQFF
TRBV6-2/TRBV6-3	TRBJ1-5	CASSFGVGQPQHF
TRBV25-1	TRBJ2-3	CASSEWGTDTQYF
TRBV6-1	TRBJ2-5	CASTPAGVQETQYF
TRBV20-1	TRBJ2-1	CSAGDSEQFF
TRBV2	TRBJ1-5	CASRAGQGGQPQHF
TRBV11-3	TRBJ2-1	CASSFGLAGASGEQFF
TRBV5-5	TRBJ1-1	CASTGVSHTEAFF
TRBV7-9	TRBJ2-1	CASSWTGAYNEQFF
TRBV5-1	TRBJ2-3	CATTMGGFDTQYF
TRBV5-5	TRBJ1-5	CASTSGWVGQPQHF